Described below is a single TCR beta chain sequence and its context. The sample belongs to a study of blood T cell repertoires in COVID-19. Study overall: The analysed material was cDNA or gDNA that came from T cells, B-cell-depleted T cells, or PBMCs.

Measured with immunoSEQ multiplex PCR; TCRdb has only the in-frame clones, and not every one. The sample consists of a few hundred thousand clones, roughly 88% of them appearing once. In germline, CDR1 is LNHDA, CDR2 SQIVND (reference sequence). J was trimmed by 2 bases and V by 3 bases; bases with no gene match: 15. The CDR3 is made up of 18 amino acids. Sequencing was performed on PBMCs or T cells enriched from blood (not recorded which). This sequence joins TRBV19 and TRBJ2-5; 7 positions match TRBD1. The receptor's source is a woman younger than 45 who had recovered from COVID-19. The DNA of the CDR3 is TGTGCCAGTAGTATGGCCCGACAGGGTTGGGGCGTACAAGAGACCCAGTACTTC. This gives the protein CASSMARQGWGVQETQYF.